Below, 23 T cell receptor beta chains from the same sample are listed, as sequenced in a study of shared clonotypes between healthy human individuals. Measured with immunoSEQ multiplex PCR; TCRdb has only the in-frame clones, and not every one. This table has around 1,100,000 clones, approximately 77% appearing once. The sample taken for sequencing was memory CD4+ T cells from PBMCs. Sample subset: CD45RA-negative fraction. Every receptor here comes from a man aged 18 to 29 in good health. Some clones in this sample may be carry-over from other donors' samples.

The V and J genes are TRBV5-1 and TRBJ1-3, with 7 bases matching TRBD1. The CDR3 runs 17 residues. V lost 4 bases and J lost 0; bases outside the gene matches: 10. From germline, CDR1 is SGHRS and CDR2 YFSETQ. This chain's CDR3 is CASSRWATGSSGNTIYF. In DNA form, the CDR3 reads TGCGCCAGCAGCCGATGGGCGACAGGGAGCTCTGGAAACACCATATATTTT.

The chain links TRBV29-1 to TRBJ2-7; no reliable D call. V was trimmed by 4 bases and J by 7 bases, leaving 14 bases between them. Germline lookup yields CDR1 SQVTM and CDR2 ANQGSEA. This CDR3 has 12 amino acids. The CDR3 is CSVGPSGREQYF. Here the CDR3 DNA reads TGCAGCGTTGGCCCGTCCGGTCGTGAGCAGTACTTC.

This clone was seen a handful of times. This sequence joins TRBV27 and TRBJ2-7, with D unresolved. This CDR3 spans 17 amino acids. Trimming left V 6 bases short and J 4 bases short, with 25 bases between. CDR1 and CDR2 from the germline V gene are MNHEY and SMNVEV (reference sequence). Here the CDR3 reads CASSPNVGNYRVYEQYF. In nucleotides, the CDR3 is TGTGCCAGCAGCCCTAATGTGGGGAACTATCGGGTATACGAGCAGTACTTC.

The chain carries TRBV9 and TRBJ1-4; D perhaps matches TRBD1 (5 bases). V lost 4 bases to trimming and J lost 11 bases, with 18 bases between them. The V gene's germline CDR1 is SGDLS and CDR2 YYNGEE. The CDR3 is made up of 14 amino acids. This CDR3 reads CASSPSGGFGKLFF. CDR3 sequence (DNA): TGTGCCAGCAGCCCCAGTGGGGGGTTCGGGAAACTGTTTTTT.

V gene TRBV30 combines with J gene TRBJ1-1; 9 bases map to TRBD1. This CDR3 has 18 residues. The V and J ends lost 0 bases and 7 bases, in that order; junction bases with no gene match: 18. The germline gives CDR1 GTSNPN, CDR2 SVGIG (reference sequence). The CDR3 spells CAWSVPRDRGYQAFEAFF. CDR3 in DNA: TGTGCCTGGAGTGTACCTCGAGACAGGGGGTACCAAGCGTTTGAAGCTTTCTTT.

On this clone: This may be a read error, as it is one base from a much larger clone. Here the CDR3 omits its conserved ending phenylalanine or tryptophan, so a read error is the likely source. The V gene is TRBV28, the J gene TRBJ2-7; 7 bases are shared with TRBD2. The V gene's germline CDR1 is MDHEN and CDR2 SYDVKM. The CDR3 totals 18 residues. The junction had 15 bases not matched to a gene; V was cut back by 2 bases and J by 2 bases. The CDR3 nucleotides read TGTGCCAGCAGTTTAAGCGGGACTTTCACATTTAACACCTACGAGCAGTACTCC. Amino acids: CASSLSGTFTFNTYEQYS.

The gene calls are TRBV6-1 and TRBJ1-2; unclear D gene. CDR1 and CDR2 from the germline V gene are MNHNS and SASEGT. Trimming pared 0 bases from V and 4 bases from J, leaving 12 bases between. CDR3 length: 15 residues. In DNA, the CDR3 is TGTGCCAGCAGTGAAGCGCTTGATCGTGGCTATGGCTACACCTTC. Its protein is CASSEALDRGYGYTF.

V usage is TRBV28 and J usage is TRBJ2-5; D tentatively reads TRBD1 or TRBD2 (6 bases each). V was pared by 4 bases and J by 5 bases, with 17 bases between. The germline CDR1 and CDR2 sequences are MDHEN and SYDVKM. The CDR3 runs to 15 residues. This CDR3 is CASSSPLGGAETQYF. CDR3 coding DNA: TGTGCCAGCAGTTCCCCCTTGGGGGGCGCGGAGACCCAGTACTTC. Full variable domain (remainder filled in from reference TRBV28 and TRBJ2-5): DVKVTQSSRYLVKRTGEKVFLECVQDMDHENMFWYRQDPGLGLRLIYFSYDVKMKEKGDIPEGYSVSREKKERFSLILESASTNQTSMYLCASSSPLGGAETQYFGPGTRLLVL.

J is TRBJ1-1 and V is TRBV25-1, with TRBD1 as a possible D gene (5 bases). Germline CDR1 reads MGHDK; CDR2 reads SYGVNS. V was shortened by 6 bases and J by 3 bases, with 20 bases between the two germline ends. CDR3 size: 16 residues. The CDR3 nucleotides read TGTGCCAGCAGACCATATCGGGGCCTCACCCACACTGAAGCTTTCTTT. The encoded protein is CASRPYRGLTHTEAFF.

This clone has a handful of counts. The rearrangement uses TRBV5-1 and TRBJ2-6, with 8 positions matching TRBD2. This CDR3 has 20 amino acids. Germline assignment: CDR1 SGHRS and CDR2 YFSETQ. V gave up 3 bases and J gave up 1 base; unmatched junction bases: 15. As DNA, the CDR3 is TGCGCCAGCAGCTCCCGCGGGGGGCCGACGGAACTTTCTGGGGCCAACGTCCTGACTTTC. Translation: CASSSRGGPTELSGANVLTF.

V gene TRBV7-2 combines with J gene TRBJ2-7; TRBD2 matches at 9 bases. This CDR3 comprises 14 residues. V lost 3 bases and J lost 7; bases outside the gene matches: 7. Germline V CDR1 and CDR2: SGHTA, FQGNSA. This CDR3 is CASSFLAGEGEQYF. The CDR3 DNA reads TGTGCCAGCAGCTTCTTAGCGGGAGAGGGGGAGCAGTACTTC.

This clone was observed a single time. V is TRBV7-8 and J is TRBJ2-1, with D maybe TRBD2 (5 bases). Germline V CDR1 and CDR2: SGHVS, FQNEAQ. The V gene lost 1 base and the J gene lost 6 bases, with 10 bases spanning the gap. The CDR3 loop spans 14 amino acids. CDR3: CASSLGETRNEQFF. CDR3 nucleotide sequence: TGTGCCAGCAGCTTAGGGGAGACTCGCAATGAGCAGTTCTTC.

A few counts support this clone. J is TRBJ2-4 and V is TRBV19; a possible D gene is TRBD1 (6 bases). V was cut by 6 bases and J by 1 base, with 22 bases left in between. Germline CDR1 LNHDA, CDR2 SQIVND (reference sequence). The CDR3 is made up of 18 amino acids. The CDR3 protein is CASRPGGTGTVAKNIQYF. The CDR3 DNA reads as TGTGCCAGTAGGCCCGGAGGAACAGGGACCGTGGCCAAAAACATTCAGTACTTC.

The chain recombines TRBV6-1 with TRBJ1-1, with a tentative D call TRBD1 (5 bases). The V and J ends lost 11 bases and 1 base respectively, with 14 bases between them. Germline V gene sequence: CDR1 MNHNS, CDR2 SASEGT. This CDR3 has 13 amino acids. The CDR3 sequence: CAGLGPRNTEAFF. DNA of the CDR3: TGTGCCGGATTGGGACCGAGGAACACTGAAGCTTTCTTT.

This clone appeared a single time. V and J are TRBV7-2 and TRBJ2-1; no reliable D call. Germline loops: CDR1 SGHTA, CDR2 FQGNSA. Trimming shortened V by 1 base and J by 4 bases, and 11 bases separated the two germline ends. The CDR3 is 15 residues long. The CDR3 bases are TGTGCCAGCAGCTTAGACGGCGGCGAGTACAATGAGCAGTTCTTC. It translates to CASSLDGGEYNEQFF.

The DNA of the CDR3 is TGTGCCAGCAGTGAGACGGATAGGACTGAAGCTTTCTTT. Protein sequence: CASSETDRTEAFF. The V gene is TRBV6-1, the J gene TRBJ1-1, with no clear D. The V and J ends lost 3 bases and 5 bases respectively, with 10 bases between them. The V gene's germline CDR1 is MNHNS and CDR2 SASEGT. The length of the CDR3 is 13 residues.

The chain's CDR3 is CSVYRGPYYEQYF. The CDR3, as DNA: TGCAGCGTCTACAGGGGCCCCTACTACGAGCAGTACTTC. The rearrangement joins TRBV29-1 to TRBJ2-7; 7 bases are shared with TRBD1. The CDR3 loop spans 13 amino acids. With V trimmed by 6 bases and J by 3 bases, 8 bases remained unmatched. The germline V gene has CDR1 SQVTM and CDR2 ANQGSEA.

V usage is TRBV10-3 and J usage is TRBJ1-5; TRBD1 aligns across 9 bases. J was trimmed by 0 bases and V by 4 bases; bases with no gene match: 4. Per germline, CDR1 ENHRY and CDR2 SYGVKD. The CDR3 runs to 16 residues. The CDR3 DNA sequence: TGTGCCATCAGTGGAGGACAGGGGAATAGCAATCAGCCCCAGCATTTT. It encodes CAISGGQGNSNQPQHF.

This clone was seen a single time. This chain joins TRBV6-6 and TRBJ2-2; D is unclear. The CDR3 is 14 residues long. The V gene lost 6 bases and the J gene lost 0 bases, with 8 bases spanning the gap. Germline V gives CDR1 MNHNY, CDR2 SVGAGI (reference sequence). CDR3 DNA: TGTGCCAGCAGCGGAAGGTCGAACACCGGGGAGCTGTTTTTT. Its translation: CASSGRSNTGELFF.

The V gene is TRBV18, the J gene TRBJ2-7, with D perhaps TRBD1 (6 bases). The CDR3 covers 14 residues. V lost 6 bases, J lost 3 bases, and 15 bases lay in between. The V gene's germline CDR1 is KGHSH and CDR2 LQKENI. The CDR3 coding sequence is TGTGCCAGCTCCCTAGGACAGCTCCACTACGAGCAGTACTTC. It specifies CASSLGQLHYEQYF.

This clone has a single count. This rearrangement joins TRBV28 to TRBJ1-5; D uncertain. Germline V gene data show CDR1 as MDHEN and CDR2 as SYDVKM. V gave up 3 bases and J gave up 9 bases, with 15 bases separating them. The CDR3 is 14 residues long. For the CDR3, the DNA is TGTGCCAGCAGTTTGCGACACGGGTGGCGGCCCCAGCATTTT. It is translated as CASSLRHGWRPQHF.

This clone was seen at least ten times. This chain connects TRBV28 to TRBJ2-3, with D perhaps matching TRBD1 (6 bases). The CDR3 is made up of 16 amino acids. Germline loops: CDR1 MDHEN, CDR2 SYDVKM. The germline V and J ends were trimmed by 3 bases and 2 bases, with 15 bases remaining between them. For the CDR3, the DNA is TGTGCCAGCAGTTTTGGGTCAATGGGACACACAGATACGCAGTATTTT. It codes for CASSFGSMGHTDTQYF.

The chain uses TRBV28 and TRBJ2-7; 12 positions agree with TRBD2. Germline V lookup: CDR1 MDHEN, CDR2 SYDVKM. After removal of 2 bases from V and 5 bases from J, the junction contained 4 bases not matched to a gene. CDR3 length: 15 amino acids. Here the CDR3 reads CASSLLAGGAHEQYF. In DNA, the CDR3 is TGTGCCAGCAGTTTACTAGCGGGAGGGGCCCACGAGCAGTACTTC. The variable domain in full, completed from reference TRBV28 and TRBJ2-7, reads DVKVTQSSRYLVKRTGEKVFLECVQDMDHENMFWYRQDPGLGLRLIYFSYDVKMKEKGDIPEGYSVSREKKERFSLILESASTNQTSMYLCASSLLAGGAHEQYFGPGTRLTVT.